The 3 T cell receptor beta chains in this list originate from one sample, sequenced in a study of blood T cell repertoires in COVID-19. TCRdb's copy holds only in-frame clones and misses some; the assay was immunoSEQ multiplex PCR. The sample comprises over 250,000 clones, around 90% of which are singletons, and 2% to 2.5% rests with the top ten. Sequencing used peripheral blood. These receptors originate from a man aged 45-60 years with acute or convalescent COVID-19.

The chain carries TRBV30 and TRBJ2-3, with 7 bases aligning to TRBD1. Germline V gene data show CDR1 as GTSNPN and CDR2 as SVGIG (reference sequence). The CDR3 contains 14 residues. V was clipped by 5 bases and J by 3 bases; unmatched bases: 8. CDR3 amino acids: CAWLLPQGTDTQYF. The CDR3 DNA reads TGTGCCTGGCTTCTCCCACAGGGGACAGATACGCAGTATTTT.

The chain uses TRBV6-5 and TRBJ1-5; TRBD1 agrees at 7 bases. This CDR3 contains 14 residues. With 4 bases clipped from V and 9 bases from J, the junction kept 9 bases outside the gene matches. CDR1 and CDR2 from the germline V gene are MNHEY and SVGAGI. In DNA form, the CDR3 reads TGTGCCAGCAGTTGGGACAGATCCACGGCGCCCCAGCATTTT. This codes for CASSWDRSTAPQHF.

Here the CDR3 DNA reads TGTGCCAGCAGCTTAAGTGGGCACTACAATGAGCAGTTCTTC. This encodes CASSLSGHYNEQFF. The V call is TRBV11-3, the J call TRBJ2-1; the D is unclear. Per the germline V gene, CDR1 is SGHNT and CDR2 is YENEEA. This CDR3 contains 14 residues. V lost 2 bases and J 3 bases, leaving 8 bases between the germline ends.